The TCR beta chain described here comes from a study of T cell responses to AZD1222 COVID-19 vaccine. About this clone itself: Its antigen remains unidentified.

Repertoires were generated with immunoSEQ multiplex PCR, while TCRdb's copy carries only in-frame clones and drops some. The top ten clones hold about 1.6% of a sample with under 150,000 clones, approximately 83% of them seen once. Study-level findings and limits: Spike-specific TCR breadth and depth rose after two AZD1222 doses.

This CDR3 region has 14 residues. Germline CDR1 SGHAT, CDR2 FQNNGV. V was shortened by 3 bases and J by 0 bases, with 8 bases between the two germline ends. The specimen comprised peripheral blood, sampled on day 0 of AZD1222 vaccination. This clonotype was sampled from an adult in good health. V gene TRBV11-2 combines with J gene TRBJ1-1; possibly TRBD1 for D (6 bases). CDR3 region: CASSFTGMNTEAFF. The CDR3 DNA reads as TGTGCCAGCAGCTTCACAGGGATGAACACTGAAGCTTTCTTT.